This T cell receptor beta chain was recorded in a study of cytomegalovirus exposure and HLA in healthy donors. 60 Vbeta and 13 Jbeta primers were used in PCR. Libraries were prepared by immunoSEQ multiplex PCR; TCRdb keeps only in-frame clonotypes and omits some of them. The sample shows about 190,000 clones, roughly an eighth of them seen only once. Germline V gene sequence: CDR1 SGHRS, CDR2 YFSETQ. With V trimmed by 6 bases and J by 0 bases, 12 bases remained unmatched. The CDR3 has 17 residues. The specimen sequenced was PBMCs. This receptor was taken from a man aged 45-65 years in good health and CMV-seropositive. The rearrangement uses TRBV5-1 and TRBJ2-3; 8 positions agree with TRBD2. The CDR3 DNA reads TGCGCCAGCACCCCAACTTTTCGGGGGGGTAGCACAGATACGCAGTATTTT. It encodes CASTPTFRGGSTDTQYF.